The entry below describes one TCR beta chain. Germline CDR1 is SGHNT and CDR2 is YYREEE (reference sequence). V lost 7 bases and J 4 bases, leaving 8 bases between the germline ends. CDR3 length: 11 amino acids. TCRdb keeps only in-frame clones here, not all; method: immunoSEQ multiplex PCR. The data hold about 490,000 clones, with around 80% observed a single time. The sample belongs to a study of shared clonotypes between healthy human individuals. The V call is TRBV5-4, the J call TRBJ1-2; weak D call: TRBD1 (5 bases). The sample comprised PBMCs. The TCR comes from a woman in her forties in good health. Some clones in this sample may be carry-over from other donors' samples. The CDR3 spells CASAGTYGYTF. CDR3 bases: TGTGCCAGCGCGGGGACCTATGGCTACACCTTC.